This T cell receptor (beta chain) was identified in a study of neurological immune-mediated disorders. Via MiXCR, TCRdb re-called the 5' RACE reads, giving one row per CDR3 protein. The sample includes approximately 18,000 distinct CDR3 sequences, 3% to 3.5% of them seen just once. V shed 0 bases, J shed 8 bases, and the junction held 7 bases outside the gene matches. The germline gives CDR1 SGHNT, CDR2 YYREEE (reference sequence). The CDR3 runs 15 residues. This clonotype was observed at least ten times. What was sequenced was CD8+ T cells from blood. The sequence was collected from a woman between 40 and 55 years old in good health. The rearrangement uses TRBV5-4 and TRBJ2-1; TRBD2 matches at 8 bases. Written as DNA, the CDR3 is TGTGCCAGCAGCTTGGAGGGACTAGGGGTGGATGAGCAGTTCTTC. Its translation: CASSLEGLGVDEQFF.